These 26 T cell receptor beta chains came from one sample sequenced in a study of regulatory T cells in long-lasting Graves disease. Sequencing libraries for TCR beta were prepared with iRepertoire HTBI primers and Arm-PCR of CDR3 regions. TCRdb re-called the multiplex PCR reads with MiXCR, one entry per CDR3 protein. The data contain around 430,000 distinct CDR3 sequences, around a fifth of them singletons. Time point specified: persistent/refractory GD, antithyroid drugs over 5 years with positive TRAb. Construction of the TCR library relied on RNA isolated from PBMCs. The sequencing here drew on peripheral blood mononuclear cells (PBMCs), taken when the disease was refractory, from a patient treated with antithyroid drugs. These TCRs come from a female donor with Graves disease.

This clonotype was counted many times. The CDR3 reads CASWRTGWLGELFF. The CDR3 DNA follows: TGTGCCAGCTGGCGGACAGGGTGGTTGGGGGAGCTGTTTTTT. The J gene is TRBJ2-2, the V gene TRBV27; 8 positions agree with TRBD1. The CDR3 is 14 amino acids. The ends lost 8 bases at V and 8 bases at J; junction bases unmatched: 10. Germline V gene sequence: CDR1 MNHEY, CDR2 SMNVEV (reference sequence).

This clonotype was observed a few times. V usage is TRBV30 and J usage is TRBJ1-1, with D hard to call. The germline gives CDR1 GTSNPN, CDR2 SVGIG (reference sequence). The CDR3 is made up of 13 amino acids. V dropped 0 bases and J dropped 1 base, with 6 bases sitting between them. CDR3 loop: CAWSVHKNTEAFF. Written as DNA, the CDR3 is TGTGCCTGGAGTGTACATAAGAACACTGAAGCTTTCTTT.

This chain joins TRBV3-1 and TRBJ2-2; TRBD1 is a possible D gene (6 bases). V lost 4 bases, J lost 3 bases, and 15 bases lay in between. The V gene's germline CDR1 is LGHDT and CDR2 YNNKEL (reference sequence). The CDR3 loop spans 16 amino acids. CDR3 sequence: CASSPTGAGDTGELFF. CDR3 DNA sequence: TGTGCCAGCAGCCCCACCGGGGCAGGGGACACCGGGGAGCTGTTTTTT. The full variable domain, its missing parts supplied by reference TRBV3-1 and TRBJ2-2, is DTAVSQTPKYLVTQMGNDKSIKCEQNLGHDTMYWYKQDSKKFLKIMFSYNNKELIINETVPNRFSPKSPDKAHLNLHINSLELGDSAVYFCASSPTGAGDTGELFFGEGSRLTVL.

This clonotype was seen a handful of times. The chain carries TRBV20-1 and TRBJ2-7; perhaps TRBD2 as D (6 bases). This CDR3 spans 12 amino acids. Trimming shortened V by 3 bases and J by 1 base, and 7 bases separated the two germline ends. The germline CDR1 and CDR2 sequences are DFQATT and SNEGSKA (reference sequence). For the CDR3, the DNA is TGCAGTGCTAGGCGGGATTCCTACGAGCAGTACTTC. Its translation is CSARRDSYEQYF.

The chain recombines TRBV19 with TRBJ2-3; D may match TRBD1 or TRBD2 (5 bases each). CDR3 size: 13 residues. Germline loops: CDR1 LNHDA, CDR2 SQIVND (reference sequence). Trimming removed 4 bases at V and 6 bases at J, with 11 bases between. CDR3: CASSNRDLDTQYF. The CDR3 DNA is TGTGCCAGTAGTAACCGGGACCTTGATACGCAGTATTTT.

This clonotype was observed at least ten times. V usage is TRBV28 and J usage is TRBJ1-6; a weak D match, TRBD1 (5 bases). CDR3 length: 14 residues. The germline gives CDR1 MDHEN, CDR2 SYDVKM. The germline V and J ends were trimmed by 5 bases and 4 bases, with 9 bases remaining between them. CDR3 amino acids: CASSGGTYNSPLHF. The CDR3 DNA follows: TGTGCCAGCAGTGGCGGGACTTATAATTCACCCCTCCACTTT.

At least ten counts were recorded for this clonotype. The gene calls are TRBV7-3 and TRBJ1-1, with TRBD1 matching 10 bases. Germline V gene data show CDR1 as SGHTA and CDR2 as FQGTGA. The CDR3 is 13 amino acids. The trim removed 5 bases at V and 7 bases at J, leaving 4 bases unmatched. The DNA of the CDR3 is TGTGCCAGCAGCAAGACAGGGGGCGGTGAAGCTTTCTTT. As protein: CASSKTGGGEAFF.

The V and J genes are TRBV20-1 and TRBJ2-2; the D gene is possibly TRBD1 (5 bases). This CDR3 is 15 amino acids long. The ends were cut back, 4 bases at V and 1 base at J, with 13 bases in the middle. Germline assignment: CDR1 DFQATT and CDR2 SNEGSKA (reference sequence). CDR3: CSANRWGGNTGELFF. The CDR3 DNA reads TGCAGTGCTAATCGCTGGGGCGGGAACACCGGGGAGCTGTTTTTT.

This clonotype was seen ten or more times. The chain joins TRBV11-3 to TRBJ1-2; no clear D. V gave up 4 bases and J gave up 4 bases, with 10 bases separating them. Germline values: CDR1 SGHNT, CDR2 YENEEA. The CDR3 extends over 13 amino acids. CDR3: CASSSSTSYGYTF. CDR3 DNA sequence: TGTGCCAGCAGCTCCAGCACCTCCTATGGCTACACCTTC.

This chain links TRBV30 with TRBJ1-6, with D unclear. In germline, CDR1 is GTSNPN, CDR2 SVGIG (reference sequence). Between the trimmed V and J ends, which lost 4 bases and 12 bases, there was a span of 19 bases. The CDR3 is 14 residues long. The DNA of the CDR3 is TGTGCCTGGACCGGTCGGAGGTACTGGGTACCCCTCCACTTT. This gives the protein CAWTGRRYWVPLHF.

This clonotype was observed a handful of times. The chain is built from TRBV7-9 and TRBJ2-2; 8 bases fit TRBD1. Looked up from germline, CDR1 is SEHNR and CDR2 is FQNEAQ (reference sequence). The CDR3 sequence is 15 residues long. V was pared by 5 bases and J by 1 base, with 3 bases of the junction left unmatched. The CDR3 DNA reads as TGTGCCAGCAGCCGCAGGGGGCAGAACACCGGGGAGCTGTTTTTT. It specifies CASSRRGQNTGELFF.

The table lists this clonotype with many counts. The chain recombines TRBV20-1 with TRBJ2-7; perhaps TRBD1 as D (5 bases). The V gene lost 3 bases and the J gene lost 5 bases, with 17 bases spanning the gap. The CDR3 consists of 14 residues. Germline V gene sequence: CDR1 DFQATT, CDR2 SNEGSKA (reference sequence). DNA of the CDR3: TGCAGTGCTAGCCCCCAGGGTCTTTGGGACGAGCAGTACTTC. This translates into CSASPQGLWDEQYF.

This clonotype was observed at least ten times. This chain joins TRBV6-2 or TRBV6-3 and TRBJ1-2; the D gene is possibly TRBD1 (6 bases). CDR3 length: 14 amino acids. Trimming cost V 0 bases and J 6 bases, with 11 bases left between them. Germline loops: CDR1 MNHEY, CDR2 SVGEGT. CDR3 sequence (DNA): TGTGCCAGCAGTTACTCGAGGGGGTGGCATGGCTACACCTTC. This codes for CASSYSRGWHGYTF.

This clonotype has ten or more counts. The chain employs TRBV6-1 and TRBJ1-4; unclear D gene. CDR3 length: 14 residues. V was pared by 7 bases and J by 7 bases, with 16 bases between. The V gene's germline CDR1 is MNHNS and CDR2 SASEGT. Written as DNA, the CDR3 is TGTGCCAGCACCTATAGGCAGGCTGGTGAAAAACTGTTTTTT. Amino acids: CASTYRQAGEKLFF.

This clonotype was observed many times. The V call is TRBV11-3, the J call TRBJ1-1; D is undetermined. The CDR3 is made up of 10 amino acids. Trimming took off 5 bases at V and 7 bases at J, with 5 bases between the two ends. Germline CDR1 and CDR2: SGHNT and YENEEA. The CDR3 spells CASSQVEAFF. Here the CDR3 DNA reads TGTGCCAGCAGCCAAGTTGAAGCTTTCTTT.

This clonotype turned up a few times. This chain joins TRBV6-2 or TRBV6-3 and TRBJ1-3; no reliable D call. Deletions cut 7 bases from V and 0 bases from J, with 16 bases between. The CDR3 runs 16 residues. Germline lookup yields CDR1 MNHEY and CDR2 SVGEGT. The CDR3, as DNA: TGTGCCAGCACCCTTAGGTTCACCGTCTCTGGAAACACCATATATTTT. Amino acid sequence: CASTLRFTVSGNTIYF.

Remarks on this clonotype: A much larger clone sits a single nucleotide away, making a read error possible. This chain joins TRBV6-1 and TRBJ2-7, with 11 bases aligning to TRBD2. The CDR3 runs 15 residues. Per germline, CDR1 MNHNS and CDR2 SASEGT. CDR3 sequence reads: CTSTAIAGGKNEQYF. The CDR3 DNA follows: TGTACCAGCACCGCCATAGCGGGAGGGAAGAACGAGCAGTACTTC.

The chain uses TRBV11-3 and TRBJ1-1; TRBD1 is a possible D gene (5 bases). The ends were cut back, 3 bases at V and 7 bases at J, with 18 bases in the middle. This CDR3 comprises 15 residues. Germline loops: CDR1 SGHNT, CDR2 YENEEA. CDR3 in DNA: TGTGCCAGCAGCTTTCTGGACACCGCTGGGCTTGAAGCTTTCTTT. This gives the protein CASSFLDTAGLEAFF. Full variable domain (remainder filled in from reference TRBV11-3 and TRBJ1-1): EAGVVQSPRYKIIEKKQPVAFWCNPISGHNTLYWYLQNLGQGPELLIRYENEEAVDDSQLPKDRFSAERLKGVDSTLKIQPAELGDSAVYLCASSFLDTAGLEAFFGQGTRLTVV.

V usage is TRBV29-1 and J usage is TRBJ1-2; D remains ambiguous. The CDR3 loop spans 13 amino acids. V was shortened by 8 bases and J by 4 bases, with 17 bases between the two germline ends. The V gene's germline CDR1 is SQVTM and CDR2 ANQGSEA. The CDR3 sequence: CSTPRRETYGYTF. Here the CDR3 DNA reads TGCAGCACCCCTAGGAGAGAAACCTATGGCTACACCTTC.

This clonotype was seen a handful of times. The chain is built from TRBV28 and TRBJ2-1; 13 positions match TRBD2. The CDR3 runs 14 residues. With V trimmed by 10 bases and J by 8 bases, 8 bases remained unmatched. Germline V CDR1 and CDR2: MDHEN, SYDVKM. CDR3 coding DNA: TGTGCCACCGCACTAGCGGGAGGGCCTTATGAGCAGTTCTTC. Residues: CATALAGGPYEQFF.

This clonotype was recorded many times. The rearrangement joins TRBV25-1 to TRBJ1-1, with D possibly TRBD1 on 5 matching bases. The CDR3 is 15 residues long. The V end lost 1 base, the J end lost 1 base, and 10 bases lay between the germline ends. Looked up from germline, CDR1 is MGHDK and CDR2 is SYGVNS. CDR3 in amino acids: CASSESVQGNTEAFF. The DNA for the CDR3 is TGTGCCAGCAGTGAATCTGTCCAGGGGAACACTGAAGCTTTCTTT.

This clonotype has ten or more counts. The V gene is TRBV6-1, the J gene TRBJ1-5; TRBD1 might be the D (6 bases). Germline values: CDR1 MNHNS, CDR2 SASEGT. The CDR3 has 14 amino acids. The V and J ends lost 6 bases and 3 bases respectively, with 12 bases between them. Written as DNA, the CDR3 is TGTGCCAGCAGATCTACAGGGAACAATCAGCCCCAGCATTTT. It translates to CASRSTGNNQPQHF.

As concerns this clonotype: Being one base from a much bigger clone, this may be a read error. The chain carries TRBV7-9 and TRBJ1-6, with D possibly being TRBD1 (6 bases). From germline, CDR1 is SEHNR and CDR2 FQNEAQ (reference sequence). The CDR3 has 15 residues. CDR3 residues: CASRFPGDINLPLHF. The CDR3 coding sequence is TGTGCCAGCAGGTTCCCAGGGGACATCAATTTACCCCTCCACTTT.

This clonotype was observed a few times. J is TRBJ1-4 and V is TRBV11-2; TRBD1 is a possible D gene (6 bases). Germline V gene data show CDR1 as SGHAT and CDR2 as FQNNGV. This CDR3 is 15 amino acids long. The ends were cut back, 5 bases at V and 4 bases at J, with 14 bases in the middle. In nucleotides, the CDR3 is TGTGCCAGCAGCCCCCTGGGGGGCCTTAATGAAAAACTGTTTTTT. Its protein is CASSPLGGLNEKLFF. The full variable domain, rest sourced from reference TRBV11-2 and TRBJ1-4, is EAGVAQSPRYKIIEKRQSVAFWCNPISGHATLYWYQQILGQGPKLLIQFQNNGVVDDSQLPKDRFSAERLKGVDSTLKIQPAKLEDSAVYLCASSPLGGLNEKLFFGSGTQLSVL.

This clonotype was recorded at least ten times. This sequence joins TRBV7-2 and TRBJ1-4; D unresolved. The germline gives CDR1 SGHTA, CDR2 FQGNSA. This CDR3 comprises 12 residues. V lost 3 bases to trimming and J lost 7 bases, with 6 bases between them. DNA for the CDR3: TGTGCCAGCAGCTTGGGTGGTGAAAAACTGTTTTTT. Translated, it gives CASSLGGEKLFF.

The V gene is TRBV12-3 or TRBV12-4, the J gene TRBJ2-7; 7 nucleotides match TRBD1. The CDR3 spans 16 residues. Germline trimming cut 6 bases from V and 0 bases from J; bases unmatched to any gene: 11. CDR3 coding DNA: TGTGCCAGCAGCTCCTTTGACAGGGACAACTCCTACGAGCAGTACTTC. Translated: CASSSFDRDNSYEQYF.